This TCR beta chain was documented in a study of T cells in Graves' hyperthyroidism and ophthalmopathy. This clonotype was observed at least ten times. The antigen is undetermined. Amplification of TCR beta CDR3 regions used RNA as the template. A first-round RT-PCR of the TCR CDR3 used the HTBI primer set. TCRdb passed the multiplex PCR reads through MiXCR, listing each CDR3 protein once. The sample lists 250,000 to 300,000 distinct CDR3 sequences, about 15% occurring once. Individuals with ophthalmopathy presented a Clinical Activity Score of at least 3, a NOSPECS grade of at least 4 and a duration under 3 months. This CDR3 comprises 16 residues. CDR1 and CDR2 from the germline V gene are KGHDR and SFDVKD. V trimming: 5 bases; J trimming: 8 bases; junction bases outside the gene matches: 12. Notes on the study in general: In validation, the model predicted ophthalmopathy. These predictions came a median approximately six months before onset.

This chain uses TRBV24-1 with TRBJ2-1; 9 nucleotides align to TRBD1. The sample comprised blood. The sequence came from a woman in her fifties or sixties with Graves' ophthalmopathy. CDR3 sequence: CATSGTGQGPDHEQFF. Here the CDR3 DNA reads TGTGCCACCAGTGGAACTGGACAGGGGCCCGATCATGAGCAGTTCTTC.